The 9 T cell receptor beta chains listed next were all sequenced from one sample in a study of human T cells and chemical hapten exposure. TCRdb reprocessed the RACE reads via MiXCR and lists one record per CDR3 protein. The sample contains about 340,000 distinct CDR3 sequences, under 8% of which appear only once. Time point defined: patch test 1, 2 weeks after DPC sensitization. Stated treatment: therapeutic diphenylcyclopropenone sensitization with weekly scalp DPC. The specimen comprised whole blood, sampled in connection with sensitization to the hapten diphenylcyclopropenone (DPC). Receptors originate from a woman under 30 with alopecia areata. Some clones in this sample may be carry-over from other donors' samples.

This clonotype was found a few times. The V and J genes are TRBV4-3 and TRBJ2-3; a possible D gene is TRBD1 (5 bases). Trimming left V 0 bases short and J 0 bases short, with 16 bases between. The CDR3 is made up of 18 amino acids. Germline CDR1 is LGHNA and CDR2 is YSLEER. This CDR3 is CASSQDSTALTSTDTQYF. The CDR3 nucleotides are TGCGCCAGCAGCCAAGATTCGACAGCCCTCACTAGCACAGATACGCAGTATTTT.

This clonotype was counted ten times or more. V gene TRBV7-2 combines with J gene TRBJ2-1; 7 positions match TRBD2. CDR1 and CDR2 from the germline V gene are SGHTA and FQGNSA. The CDR3 is 15 residues long. The ends lost 1 base at V and 3 bases at J; junction bases unmatched: 3. The DNA for the CDR3 is TGTGCCAGCAGCTTAGGACTAGCCCGCTACAATGAGCAGTTCTTC. Amino acids: CASSLGLARYNEQFF.

This rearrangement joins TRBV5-1 to TRBJ2-1, with 7 bases identical to TRBD1. Germline CDR1 SGHRS, CDR2 YFSETQ. The CDR3 length is 14 residues. J lost 6 bases, V lost 0 bases, and 3 bases had no gene match. CDR3 protein: CASSLAAGGNEQFF. For the CDR3, the DNA is TGCGCCAGCAGCTTGGCCGCAGGGGGCAATGAGCAGTTCTTC.

The V gene is TRBV25-1, the J gene TRBJ1-1; D gene uncertain. V dropped 8 bases and J dropped 4 bases, with 14 bases sitting between them. The V gene's germline CDR1 is MGHDK and CDR2 SYGVNS. This CDR3 spans 13 amino acids. The DNA of the CDR3 is TGTGCCAGCTGGGGAGAATGGGGCACTGAAGCTTTCTTT. Its translation: CASWGEWGTEAFF. Full variable domain (rest looked up from reference TRBV25-1 and TRBJ1-1): EADIYQTPRYLVIGTGKKITLECSQTMGHDKMYWYQQDPGMELHLIHYSYGVNSTEKGDLSSESTVSRIRTEHFPLTLESARPSHTSQYLCASWGEWGTEAFFGQGTRLTVV.

This clonotype was recorded at least ten times. The rearrangement joins TRBV7-2 to TRBJ2-3; the D is unclear. The CDR3 is 15 amino acids. The germline V gene encodes CDR1 SGHTA and CDR2 FQGNSA. The V gene lost 4 bases and the J gene lost 2 bases, with 13 bases spanning the gap. This CDR3 reads CASSSVAESTDTQYF. Here the CDR3 DNA reads TGTGCCAGCAGCTCCGTAGCTGAATCCACAGATACGCAGTATTTT.

J is TRBJ1-5 and V is TRBV7-3; D call uncertain. Germline V CDR1 and CDR2: SGHTA, FQGTGA. V lost 2 bases and J 7 bases, leaving 9 bases between the germline ends. This CDR3 contains 13 residues. CDR3 DNA: TGTGCCAGCAGCTTAGGGCCGGAGCAGCCCCAGCATTTT. Translated, it gives CASSLGPEQPQHF.

This clonotype was found many times. The CDR3 here is CASGSYSTDTQYF. In DNA form, the CDR3 reads TGTGCCAGCGGGTCCTATAGCACAGATACGCAGTATTTT. V is TRBV12-3 or TRBV12-4 and J is TRBJ2-3; unclear D gene. There are 13 residues in the CDR3. With 8 bases removed from V and 0 bases from J, the gap between germline ends came to 9 bases.

This clonotype has only a few counts. V is TRBV6-2 or TRBV6-3 and J is TRBJ1-1; 8 bases agree with TRBD1. Germline assignment: CDR1 MNHEY and CDR2 SVGEGT. V was pared by 4 bases and J by 3 bases, with 7 bases of the junction left unmatched. The CDR3 is 15 amino acids. The DNA for the CDR3 is TGTGCCAGCAGTTCCCCTGGACAGGGTCACACTGAAGCTTTCTTT. This translates into CASSSPGQGHTEAFF.

The chain combines TRBV23-1 with TRBJ2-3; 10 nucleotides match TRBD1. TRBV23-1 is an ORF for which the function is uncertain. Germline trimming cut 4 bases from V and 5 bases from J; bases unmatched to any gene: 12. The CDR3 runs 17 residues. CDR3 coding DNA: TGCGCCAGCAGTCGGGAGGCGAGGACAGGGGGAAAAGATACGCAGTATTTT. The encoded protein is CASSREARTGGKDTQYF.